Below are 21 T cell receptor beta chains sequenced from a single sample in a study of human versus mouse CDR3 diversity and MHC coevolution. The repertoire was sequenced with immunoSEQ multiplex PCR; TCRdb's copy has only in-frame clones and lacks some. The sample carries more than 60,000 clones, around 92% recorded once. The sample was naive CD4+ T cells from blood. Subset described: CD45RO-negative CD62L-positive naive CD4 T cells. The receptors here all came from a person aged 25 to 75 in good health.

This sequence joins TRBV18 and TRBJ2-7; a weak D match, TRBD2 (7 bases). Trimming shortened V by 2 bases and J by 3 bases, and 14 bases separated the two germline ends. The CDR3 consists of 15 residues. From germline, CDR1 is KGHSH and CDR2 LQKENI. The CDR3 DNA follows: TGTGCCAGCTCACCAAGGGGGGGGCTTAACTACGAGCAGTACTTC. This gives the protein CASSPRGGLNYEQYF. Looking up the rest from reference TRBV18 and TRBJ2-7 gives the full variable domain: NAGVMQNPRHLVRRRGQEARLRCSPMKGHSHVYWYRQLPEEGLKFMVYLQKENIIDESGMPKERFSAEFPKEGPSILRIQQVVRGDSAAYFCASSPRGGLNYEQYFGPGTRLTVT.

This chain uses TRBV11-2 with TRBJ1-1; 7 bases match TRBD1. The CDR3 loop spans 13 amino acids. The V gene's germline CDR1 is SGHAT and CDR2 FQNNGV. The junction had 4 bases not matched to a gene; V was cut back by 1 base and J by 8 bases. As DNA, the CDR3 is TGTGCCAGCAGCTTAGGTACAGGGGAGGAAGCTTTCTTT. It encodes CASSLGTGEEAFF. The variable domain in full, with the rest retrieved from reference TRBV11-2 and TRBJ1-1, is EAGVAQSPRYKIIEKRQSVAFWCNPISGHATLYWYQQILGQGPKLLIQFQNNGVVDDSQLPKDRFSAERLKGVDSTLKIQPAKLEDSAVYLCASSLGTGEEAFFGQGTRLTVV.

The J gene is TRBJ2-1, the V gene TRBV5-1, with D possibly being TRBD1 (5 bases). The CDR3 is 14 amino acids. Germline V CDR1 and CDR2: SGHRS, YFSETQ. Trimming removed 1 base from V and 8 bases from J, with 13 bases in between. CDR3 in DNA: TGCGCCAGCAGCTTGCAGACAGCGACGGATGAGCAGTTCTTC. This gives the protein CASSLQTATDEQFF.

This chain uses TRBV2 with TRBJ1-1, with 7 bases aligning to TRBD1. The germline gives CDR1 SNHLY, CDR2 FYNNEI. The CDR3 loop spans 11 amino acids. V lost 0 bases, J lost 14 bases, and 3 bases stayed unmatched. The DNA for the CDR3 is TGTGCCAGCAGTGAAGCGGTACAGGGGTTCTTT. This translates into CASSEAVQGFF.

The V call is TRBV20-1, the J call TRBJ1-2, with a possible D match to TRBD1 (6 bases). Germline CDR1 reads DFQATT; CDR2 reads SNEGSKA (reference sequence). The CDR3 runs 11 residues. Trimming shortened V by 5 bases and J by 4 bases, and 8 bases separated the two germline ends. CDR3 sequence (DNA): TGCAGTGCTTGGGGGCCCTATGGCTACACCTTC. Its translation: CSAWGPYGYTF.

The chain uses TRBV4-1 and TRBJ2-1; 7 nucleotides match TRBD2. CDR3 length: 17 amino acids. With 0 bases clipped from V and 7 bases from J, the junction kept 12 bases outside the gene matches. The germline V gene encodes CDR1 MGHRA and CDR2 YSYEKL. The DNA for the CDR3 is TGCGCCAGCAGCCAAGATGATCGCGCGGGAGAAGGAAATGAGCAGTTCTTC. It specifies CASSQDDRAGEGNEQFF.

This chain joins TRBV30 and TRBJ1-5; tentative D call: TRBD1 (6 bases). Germline values: CDR1 GTSNPN, CDR2 SVGIG (reference sequence). This CDR3 is 13 amino acids long. Trimming cost V 2 bases and J 5 bases, with 10 bases left between them. The CDR3 sequence is CAWSPGEYQPQHF. The CDR3 coding sequence is TGTGCCTGGAGTCCAGGGGAGTATCAGCCCCAGCATTTT.

V gene TRBV5-1 combines with J gene TRBJ2-4; TRBD2 matches at 14 bases. With 3 bases clipped from V and 1 base from J, the junction kept 6 bases outside the gene matches. In germline, CDR1 is SGHRS, CDR2 YFSETQ. The CDR3 contains 18 residues. CDR3 nucleotide sequence: TGCGCCAGCAGCTGGGGGACTAGCGGGAGTGGGGCCAAAAACATTCAGTACTTC. It codes for CASSWGTSGSGAKNIQYF.

In DNA, the CDR3 is TGTGCCAGCAGCGGAGCGGGAGAGGGTTACTACAATGAGCAGTTCTTC. Residues: CASSGAGEGYYNEQFF. The chain combines TRBV5-4 with TRBJ2-1, with 8 bases matching TRBD2. From germline, CDR1 is SGHNT and CDR2 YYREEE (reference sequence). V was pared by 4 bases and J by 3 bases, with 9 bases of the junction left unmatched. This CDR3 is 16 amino acids long.

Only one count was recorded for this clone. The rearrangement links TRBV30 to TRBJ1-2; D is undetermined. The germline V gene has CDR1 GTSNPN and CDR2 SVGIG (reference sequence). Trimming took 0 bases from V and 2 from J, leaving 10 bases between them. The CDR3 is 14 residues long. The chain's CDR3 is CAWSVFNMNYGYTF. In DNA, the CDR3 is TGTGCCTGGAGTGTATTTAATATGAACTATGGCTACACCTTC.

The chain couples TRBV18 to TRBJ1-2, with D uncertain. The CDR3 loop spans 16 amino acids. The V end lost 6 bases, the J end lost 3 bases, and 20 bases lay between the germline ends. From germline, CDR1 is KGHSH and CDR2 LQKENI. This CDR3 is CASSRRREEQDYGYTF. In DNA, the CDR3 is TGTGCCAGCTCCCGACGGAGGGAGGAGCAAGACTATGGCTACACCTTC. Looking up the rest from reference TRBV18 and TRBJ1-2 gives the full variable domain: NAGVMQNPRHLVRRRGQEARLRCSPMKGHSHVYWYRQLPEEGLKFMVYLQKENIIDESGMPKERFSAEFPKEGPSILRIQQVVRGDSAAYFCASSRRREEQDYGYTFGSGTRLTVV.

This clone appeared once. CDR3 sequence reads: CARLKGYSNQPQHF. The DNA for the CDR3 is TGCGCCAGACTAAAAGGTTATAGCAATCAGCCCCAGCATTTT. This chain uses TRBV10-1 with TRBJ1-5; D remains unclear. The V end lost 9 bases, the J end lost 0 bases, and 12 bases lay between the germline ends. The CDR3 loop spans 14 amino acids. Germline values: CDR1 WNHNN, CDR2 SYGVQD (reference sequence).

The V gene is TRBV6-1, the J gene TRBJ2-1, with TRBD2 matching 7 bases. V lost 3 bases and J lost 6; bases outside the gene matches: 11. The CDR3 sequence is 16 residues long. Looked up from germline, CDR1 is MNHNS and CDR2 is SASEGT. The CDR3 nucleotides are TGTGCCAGCAGTGAGACGGGGGGTAGTACCGGCAATGAGCAGTTCTTC. Its protein product is CASSETGGSTGNEQFF.

The chain carries TRBV12-2 and TRBJ2-7; the listed D gene, TRBD2, was not tested against the DNA. TRBV12-2 has pseudogene status. The CDR3 consists of 15 residues. In DNA form, the CDR3 reads TGTGCAAGTCGCCCTCCCGGGACTACGACCTACGAGCAGTACTTC. Protein product: CASRPPGTTTYEQYF.

In DNA, the CDR3 is TGTGCCAGCAGTGAAGCGCGATTTAGCAATCAGCCCCAGCATTTT. It encodes CASSEARFSNQPQHF. The gene calls are TRBV6-1 and TRBJ1-5; D is unresolved. From germline, CDR1 is MNHNS and CDR2 SASEGT. The V end lost 0 bases, the J end lost 0 bases, and 6 bases lay between the germline ends. This CDR3 is built from 15 residues.

The rearrangement joins TRBV4-1 to TRBJ1-5; weak D call: TRBD1 (5 bases). Germline values: CDR1 MGHRA, CDR2 YSYEKL. This CDR3 is 14 amino acids long. Trimming removed 1 base at V and 4 bases at J, with 8 bases between. The CDR3 nucleotides are TGCGCCAGCAGCCAAGTAGGGGCGAATCAGCCCCAGCATTTT. Protein product: CASSQVGANQPQHF.

The genes are TRBV10-1 and TRBJ1-2; a weak D match, TRBD1 (5 bases). V shed 2 bases and J shed 6 bases, with 10 bases lying between them. CDR3 length: 13 amino acids. Germline lookup yields CDR1 WNHNN and CDR2 SYGVQD (reference sequence). This CDR3 is CASSEKTRDGYTF. The CDR3 nucleotides read TGCGCCAGCAGTGAGAAGACCAGGGATGGCTACACCTTC.

The chain couples TRBV2 to TRBJ1-5, with no clear D. Trimming removed 7 bases from V and 4 bases from J, with 14 bases in between. Per germline, CDR1 SNHLY and CDR2 FYNNEI. The CDR3 is 14 amino acids. The CDR3 reads CASTRDPGNQPQHF. The CDR3 DNA reads TGTGCCAGCACCCGAGATCCGGGGAATCAGCCCCAGCATTTT.

The rearrangement joins TRBV11-2 to TRBJ1-1; 9 bases map to TRBD1. The CDR3 has 19 residues. V dropped 7 bases and J dropped 1; count of bases not matched to a gene: 19. Per germline, CDR1 SGHAT and CDR2 FQNNGV. CDR3 in DNA: TGTGCCAGCACCCCCCCCCGCGGCGACAGGGGGATTCGGAACACTGAAGCTTTCTTT. It yields the protein CASTPPRGDRGIRNTEAFF. The whole variable domain, remainder taken from reference TRBV11-2 and TRBJ1-1, is EAGVAQSPRYKIIEKRQSVAFWCNPISGHATLYWYQQILGQGPKLLIQFQNNGVVDDSQLPKDRFSAERLKGVDSTLKIQPAKLEDSAVYLCASTPPRGDRGIRNTEAFFGQGTRLTVV.

The V call is TRBV27, the J call TRBJ2-5; possible D gene TRBD2, 5 bases. The CDR3 is 15 residues long. The germline V gene has CDR1 MNHEY and CDR2 SMNVEV (reference sequence). V was trimmed by 4 bases and J by 3 bases, leaving 15 bases between them. In DNA form, the CDR3 reads TGTGCCAGCAGTTCCGGAACCCTAGCAGAAGAGACCCAGTACTTC. Translating gives CASSSGTLAEETQYF.

This chain connects TRBV18 to TRBJ2-7, with D possibly being TRBD1 (6 bases). This CDR3 has 18 residues. Trimming cost V 3 bases and J 0 bases, with 21 bases left between them. CDR1 is KGHSH and CDR2 is LQKENI in the germline V gene. CDR3 DNA sequence: TGTGCCAGCTCACCCTCCCTATCTGACAGGACCTTCTCCTACGAGCAGTACTTC. Encoded protein: CASSPSLSDRTFSYEQYF.